These T cell receptor beta chains were read from a single sample in a study of cytomegalovirus exposure and HLA in healthy donors. Some clones are missing from TCRdb's copy, which holds only in-frame ones; the method was immunoSEQ multiplex PCR. The repertoire holds roughly 190,000 clones, with 70% to 80% as singletons. The specimen sequenced was PBMCs. The receptor set was obtained from a woman between 50 and 59 years old in good health and CMV-seronegative. CDR3s include the opening cysteine and the closing phenylalanine or tryptophan. The D gene is left open where the match is weak. Clone size appears in some rows only: once, few, many, or a class for an expanded clone.

d_gene,abundance,v_gene,j_gene,CDR3aa,CDR3nt
NA,few,TRBV6-5,TRBJ2-3,CASSYRTREDTQYF,TGTGCCAGCAGTTACCGGACAAGGGAAGATACGCAGTATTTT
NA,NA,TRBV2,TRBJ1-4,CASSGGRWNEKLFF,TGTGCCAGCAGTGGAGGGCGATGGAATGAAAAACTGTTTTTT
NA,NA,TRBV4-3,TRBJ1-3,CASSQDLRVGNTIYF,TGCGCCAGCAGCCAAGATCTTCGAGTCGGAAACACCATATATTTT
NA,NA,TRBV19,TRBJ2-5,CASSPPGGETQYF,TGTGCCAGTAGCCCCCCGGGGGGCGAGACCCAGTACTTC
TRBD1,NA,TRBV7-2,TRBJ1-2,CASRPDRTLTMGYTF,TGTGCCAGCCGCCCGGACAGGACCTTAACTATGGGCTACACCTTC
TRBD1,NA,TRBV2,TRBJ2-6,CATARTGVTGANVLTF,TGTGCCACCGCCCGGACAGGGGTGACTGGGGCCAACGTCCTGACTTTC
TRBD1,NA,TRBV19,TRBJ1-1,CASTGTAPNTEAFF,TGTGCCAGTACGGGGACAGCGCCGAACACTGAAGCTTTCTTT
TRBD2,NA,TRBV5-1,TRBJ2-5,CASSLALTSGGLETQYF,TGCGCCAGCAGCTTGGCCCTGACTAGCGGGGGGTTAGAGACCCAGTACTTC
NA,NA,TRBV4-1,TRBJ1-1,CASSQDRGGAQNTEAFF,TGCGCCAGCAGCCAAGATCGAGGGGGGGCGCAGAACACTGAAGCTTTCTTT
TRBD1,NA,TRBV5-6,TRBJ2-7,CASSFRTGEGEQYF,TGTGCCAGCAGCTTCAGGACAGGGGAAGGCGAGCAGTACTTC
NA,NA,TRBV6-1,TRBJ1-2,CASSEAARVFGYTF,TGTGCCAGCAGTGAAGCGGCCAGGGTTTTTGGCTACACCTTC
NA,NA,TRBV9,TRBJ2-2,CASSVGPQTGELFF,TGTGCCAGCAGCGTTGGCCCCCAGACCGGGGAGCTGTTTTTT
TRBD1,once,TRBV27,TRBJ2-2,CASSLEETGVGELFF,TGTGCCAGCAGTTTAGAAGAGACAGGGGTCGGGGAGCTGTTTTTT
NA,few,TRBV2,TRBJ1-1,CASSRENTEAFF,TGTGCCAGCAGCAGGGAGAACACTGAAGCTTTCTTT
NA,NA,TRBV6-6,TRBJ1-3,CASSEQSPSGNTIYF,TGTGCCAGCAGCGAACAAAGTCCCTCTGGAAACACCATATATTTT
NA,NA,TRBV7-9,TRBJ2-2,CASSGGSPNTGELFF,TGTGCCAGCAGCGGAGGCTCCCCGAACACCGGGGAGCTGTTTTTT
NA,few,TRBV5-1,TRBJ2-3,CASSITENTDTQYF,TGCGCCAGCAGCATCACAGAGAACACAGATACGCAGTATTTT
NA,NA,TRBV5-1,TRBJ1-2,CASSQGPAEGYGYTF,TGCGCCAGCAGCCAAGGCCCTGCGGAGGGGTATGGCTACACCTTC
NA,NA,TRBV7-3,TRBJ2-3,CASSFSGHTDTQYF,TGTGCCAGCAGCTTCAGCGGGCACACAGATACGCAGTATTTT
TRBD2,few,TRBV28,TRBJ2-3,CASSFAGGDTQYF,TGTGCCAGCAGTTTCGCGGGGGGGGATACGCAGTATTTT
NA,many,TRBV4-3,TRBJ1-1,CASSRDRREAFF,TGCGCCAGCAGCCGAGACAGGCGTGAAGCTTTCTTT
NA,NA,TRBV15,TRBJ2-3,CATSKGGAGTDTQYF,TGTGCCACCAGCAAAGGGGGGGCCGGCACAGATACGCAGTATTTT
NA,NA,TRBV6-5,TRBJ1-1,CASSYVPRDTEAFF,TGTGCCAGCAGTTACGTCCCGCGGGACACTGAAGCTTTCTTT
NA,NA,TRBV4-2,TRBJ1-3,CASSQGGAQGRNTIYF,TGTGCCAGCAGCCAAGGTGGGGCTCAGGGGAGAAACACCATATATTTT
NA,NA,TRBV5-1,TRBJ1-2,CASSLVAGAVGGYTF,TGCGCCAGCAGCTTGGTGGCAGGGGCCGTAGGGGGCTACACCTTC
TRBD2,NA,TRBV30,TRBJ2-3,CAWSVGRLAGGTDTQYF,TGTGCCTGGAGTGTAGGGAGACTAGCGGGAGGTACAGATACGCAGTATTTT
NA,once,TRBV28,TRBJ2-3,CASIRDFSPDTQYF,TGTGCCAGCATCCGGGACTTCTCTCCAGATACGCAGTATTTT
TRBD1,NA,TRBV7-2,TRBJ1-1,CASSPRTGTTEAFF,TGTGCCAGCAGCCCCCGGACAGGGACCACTGAAGCTTTCTTT
NA,NA,TRBV5-8,TRBJ1-2,CASSLGLREGGYTF,TGTGCCAGCAGCTTGGGACTCCGAGAGGGTGGCTACACCTTC
NA,NA,TRBV9,TRBJ2-2,CASSVDRNTGELFF,TGTGCCAGCAGCGTAGATAGAAACACCGGGGAGCTGTTTTTT
TRBD1,NA,TRBV6-5,TRBJ2-5,CASSPVQGAVETQYF,TGTGCCAGCAGTCCCGTACAGGGGGCGGTGGAGACCCAGTACTTC
TRBD2,NA,TRBV2,TRBJ2-7,CASTERGLAASEQYF,TGTGCCAGCACCGAGAGGGGACTAGCCGCCTCCGAGCAGTACTTC
NA,NA,TRBV28,TRBJ1-2,CASSLSIRTLANYGYTF,TGTGCCAGCAGTTTAAGTATACGGACTCTAGCTAACTATGGCTACACCTTC
TRBD2,NA,TRBV5-1,TRBJ2-5,CASSLSLADIQETQYF,TGCGCCAGCAGCTTGTCTCTAGCGGACATCCAAGAGACCCAGTACTTC
NA,NA,TRBV5-1,TRBJ1-6,CASSLERGFHSPLHF,TGCGCCAGCAGCTTGGAAAGGGGTTTCCATTCACCCCTCCACTTT
TRBD1,once,TRBV27,TRBJ1-1,CASRGTGGKSTEAFF,TGTGCCAGCAGAGGGACAGGGGGGAAGAGCACTGAAGCTTTCTTT
NA,NA,TRBV4-3,TRBJ1-1,CASSQYGAGQSEAFF,TGCGCCAGCAGCCAATATGGAGCCGGTCAGTCTGAAGCTTTCTTT
TRBD1,NA,TRBV11-3,TRBJ2-7,CASSLDLGTGRSEQYF,TGTGCCAGCAGCTTAGACCTCGGGACAGGGCGCTCCGAGCAGTACTTC
NA,once,TRBV6-1,TRBJ2-5,CASSPRAGSQETQYF,TGTGCCAGCAGTCCCCGCGCAGGGTCTCAAGAGACCCAGTACTTC
NA,once,TRBV27,TRBJ1-1,CASSLLGGQMNTEAFF,TGTGCCAGCAGTTTATTAGGTGGACAGATGAACACTGAAGCTTTCTTT
TRBD1,NA,TRBV5-1,TRBJ2-1,CASSMDRGQVNEQFF,TGCGCCAGCAGCATGGACAGGGGGCAGGTCAATGAGCAGTTCTTC
TRBD1,few,TRBV4-1,TRBJ1-5,CASSQEVNRGVPPQHF,TGCGCCAGCAGCCAAGAGGTAAACAGGGGGGTCCCGCCCCAGCATTTT
NA,NA,TRBV21-1,TRBJ2-5,CASSVRLAKYQETQYF,TGTGCCAGCAGCGTTCGACTAGCGAAGTACCAAGAGACCCAGTACTTC
TRBD1,NA,TRBV9,TRBJ1-2,CASSNLLVGSGGYGYGYTF,TGTGCCAGCAGCAACCTCTTGGTGGGATCAGGGGGCTATGGCTATGGCTACACCTTC
NA,NA,TRBV27,TRBJ2-2,CASSGWTGELFF,TGTGCCAGCAGCGGGTGGACCGGGGAGCTGTTTTTT
TRBD1,NA,TRBV2,TRBJ1-6,CASRGQVGVSPLHF,TGTGCCAGCAGAGGACAGGTTGGGGTATCACCCCTCCACTTT
NA,once,TRBV6-5,TRBJ1-2,CASSSGSLGYTF,TGTGCCAGCAGTTCAGGGTCACTTGGCTACACCTTC
NA,NA,TRBV27,TRBJ1-2,CASSSFVGSGPNYGYTF,TGTGCCAGCAGTTCCTTCGTGGGAAGCGGGCCTAACTATGGCTACACCTTC
TRBD1,NA,TRBV18,TRBJ1-5,CASSPTGVPNQPQHF,TGTGCCAGCTCACCAACAGGGGTCCCCAATCAGCCCCAGCATTTT
NA,NA,TRBV4-2,TRBJ1-2,CASSLFLGQNHGYTF,TGTGCCAGCAGCCTCTTCCTCGGACAGAACCATGGCTACACCTTC
NA,NA,TRBV9,TRBJ1-1,CASSVGEGAEAFF,TGTGCCAGCAGCGTGGGTGAAGGGGCTGAAGCTTTCTTT
NA,NA,TRBV28,TRBJ1-2,CASSLQIYGYTF,TGTGCCAGCAGTTTGCAGATCTATGGCTACACCTTC
TRBD2,NA,TRBV7-2,TRBJ2-1,CASQRGPLGGEQFF,TGTGCCAGCCAGCGGGGGCCGCTGGGGGGCGAGCAGTTCTTC
TRBD1,NA,TRBV11-2,TRBJ2-3,CASSSAPGTGGDTQYF,TGTGCCAGCAGCTCGGCACCAGGGACAGGGGGGGATACGCAGTATTTT
NA,once,TRBV10-3,TRBJ2-5,CAISPEGGPQTQYF,TGTGCCATCAGCCCGGAGGGGGGGCCCCAGACCCAGTACTTC
TRBD2,NA,TRBV19,TRBJ2-1,CASRRAGAYNEQFF,TGTGCCAGTAGAAGAGCGGGGGCCTACAATGAGCAGTTCTTC
TRBD2,NA,TRBV11-1,TRBJ2-7,CASSLVGLAGTEQYF,TGTGCCAGCAGCTTAGTCGGCCTAGCGGGAACTGAGCAGTACTTC
TRBD2,NA,TRBV5-1,TRBJ2-1,CASSPPGLAVYNEQFF,TGCGCCAGCAGCCCCCCGGGACTAGCAGTCTACAATGAGCAGTTCTTC
NA,few,TRBV6-5,TRBJ2-7,CASSYDSLSYEQYF,TGTGCCAGCAGTTATGACAGCTTATCCTACGAGCAGTACTTC